The next 6 T cell receptor beta chains were all read from a single sample in a study of beta chain features in type 1 diabetes. Study-wide results and limits: People with Type 1 diabetes carried modestly yet significantly shorter TCRB CDR3s in all four CD4+ subsets.

No antigens are known for them. Reverse transcribing all isolated RNA meant expressed TCRB transcripts were sequenced. The assay was immunoSEQ multiplex PCR, and TCRdb's table has in-frame clones only and misses some. The sample lists nearly 700,000 clones; 10% to 15% were seen once. The sequenced material came from naive CD4+ T cells from blood. The receptors derive from a man aged 18 to 29 with type 1 diabetes.

The chain carries TRBV28 and TRBJ1-2; 9 bases line up with TRBD1. V shed 1 base and J 6 bases; nucleotides not matched to a gene: 6. The CDR3 sequence is 15 residues long. Germline CDR1 reads MDHEN; CDR2 reads SYDVKM. CDR3 in DNA: TGTGCCAGCAGTTTATACAGGGGGCGAAAAAATGGCTACACCTTC. Protein product: CASSLYRGRKNGYTF.

This clone was seen more than once but under ten times. V usage is TRBV30 and J usage is TRBJ2-3; 13 nucleotides line up with TRBD2. The CDR3 loop spans 16 amino acids. Per germline, CDR1 GTSNPN and CDR2 SVGIG (reference sequence). Trimming took 2 bases from V and 2 from J; bases not matched to a gene: 4. The CDR3 sequence is CAWSLGLAGNTDTQYF. CDR3 nucleotide sequence: TGTGCCTGGAGTTTGGGACTAGCGGGGAACACAGATACGCAGTATTTT. Filled out from reference TRBV30 and TRBJ2-3, the complete variable domain reads SQTIHQWPATLVQPVGSPLSLECTVEGTSNPNLYWYRQAAGRGLQLLFYSVGIGQISSEVPQNLSASRPQDRQFILSSKKLLLSDSGFYLCAWSLGLAGNTDTQYFGPGTRLTVL.

This rearrangement joins TRBV4-1 to TRBJ1-2; the D gene is possibly TRBD1 (6 bases). This CDR3 comprises 14 residues. Per the germline V gene, CDR1 is MGHRA and CDR2 is YSYEKL. Between the trimmed V and J ends, which lost 2 bases and 7 bases, there was a span of 14 bases. The DNA for the CDR3 is TGCGCCAGCAGCCAATATGGGGGCAGCGGTGGCTACACCTTC. It codes for CASSQYGGSGGYTF.

This clone turned up a few times. The chain has TRBV30 and TRBJ2-2, with 9 bases fitting TRBD1. There are 14 residues in the CDR3. Per the germline V gene, CDR1 is GTSNPN and CDR2 is SVGIG (reference sequence). The trim removed 1 base at V and 7 bases at J, leaving 4 bases unmatched. The CDR3 reads CAWSEQGAGGELFF. The CDR3 region has the DNA TGTGCCTGGAGTGAACAGGGGGCAGGCGGGGAGCTGTTTTTT. The whole variable domain, filled in from reference TRBV30 and TRBJ2-2, reads SQTIHQWPATLVQPVGSPLSLECTVEGTSNPNLYWYRQAAGRGLQLLFYSVGIGQISSEVPQNLSASRPQDRQFILSSKKLLLSDSGFYLCAWSEQGAGGELFFGEGSRLTVL.

The chain links TRBV30 to TRBJ2-1; no definite D call. This CDR3 has 13 residues. Germline CDR1 reads GTSNPN; CDR2 reads SVGIG (reference sequence). The V gene lost 0 bases and the J gene lost 6 bases, with 9 bases spanning the gap. This CDR3 is CAWSVMAPNEQFF. Here the CDR3 DNA reads TGTGCCTGGAGTGTAATGGCTCCCAATGAGCAGTTCTTC.

This clone came up a few times. The chain links TRBV29-1 to TRBJ1-3; D call uncertain. The germline CDR1 and CDR2 sequences are SQVTM and ANQGSEA. The germline V and J ends were trimmed by 1 base and 3 bases, with 13 bases remaining between them. The CDR3 is 15 amino acids. The CDR3: CSVEVGAPDGNTIYF. The DNA for the CDR3 is TGCAGCGTTGAAGTGGGAGCTCCGGATGGAAACACCATATATTTT.